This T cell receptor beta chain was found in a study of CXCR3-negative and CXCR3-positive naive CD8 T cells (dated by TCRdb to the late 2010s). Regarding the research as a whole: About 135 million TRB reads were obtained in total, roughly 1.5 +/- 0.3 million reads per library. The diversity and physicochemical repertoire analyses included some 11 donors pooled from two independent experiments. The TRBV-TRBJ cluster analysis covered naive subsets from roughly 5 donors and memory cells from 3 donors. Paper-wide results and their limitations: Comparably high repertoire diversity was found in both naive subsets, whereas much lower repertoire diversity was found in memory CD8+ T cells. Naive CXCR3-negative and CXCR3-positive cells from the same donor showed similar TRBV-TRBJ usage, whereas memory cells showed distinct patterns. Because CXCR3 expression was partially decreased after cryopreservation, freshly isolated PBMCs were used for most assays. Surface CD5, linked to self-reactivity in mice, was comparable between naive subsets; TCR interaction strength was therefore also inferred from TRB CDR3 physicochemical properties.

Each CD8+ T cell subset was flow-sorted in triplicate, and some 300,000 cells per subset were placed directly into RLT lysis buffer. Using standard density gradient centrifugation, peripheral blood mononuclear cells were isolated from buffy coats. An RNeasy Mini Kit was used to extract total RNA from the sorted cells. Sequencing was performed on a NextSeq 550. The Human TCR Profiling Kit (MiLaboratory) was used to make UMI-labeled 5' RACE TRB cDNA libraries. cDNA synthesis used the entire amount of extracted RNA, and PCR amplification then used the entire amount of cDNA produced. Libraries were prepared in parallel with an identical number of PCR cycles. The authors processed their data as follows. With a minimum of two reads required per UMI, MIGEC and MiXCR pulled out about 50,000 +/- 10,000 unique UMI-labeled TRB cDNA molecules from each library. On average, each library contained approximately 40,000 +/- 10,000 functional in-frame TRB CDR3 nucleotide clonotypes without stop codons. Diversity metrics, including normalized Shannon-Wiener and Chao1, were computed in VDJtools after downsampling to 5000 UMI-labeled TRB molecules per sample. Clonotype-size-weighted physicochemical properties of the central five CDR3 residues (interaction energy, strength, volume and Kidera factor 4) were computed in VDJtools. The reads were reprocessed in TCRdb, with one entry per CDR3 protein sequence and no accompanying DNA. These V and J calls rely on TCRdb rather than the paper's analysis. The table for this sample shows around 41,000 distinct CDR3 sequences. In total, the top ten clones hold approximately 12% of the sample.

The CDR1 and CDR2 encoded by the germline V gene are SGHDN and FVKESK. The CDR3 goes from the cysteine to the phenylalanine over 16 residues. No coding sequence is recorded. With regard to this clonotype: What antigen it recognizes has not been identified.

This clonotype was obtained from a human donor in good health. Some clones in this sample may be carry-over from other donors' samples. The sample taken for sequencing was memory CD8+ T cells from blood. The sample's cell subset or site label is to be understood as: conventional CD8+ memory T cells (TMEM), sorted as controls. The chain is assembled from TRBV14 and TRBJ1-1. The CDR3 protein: CASSQHLAGPYTEAFF.